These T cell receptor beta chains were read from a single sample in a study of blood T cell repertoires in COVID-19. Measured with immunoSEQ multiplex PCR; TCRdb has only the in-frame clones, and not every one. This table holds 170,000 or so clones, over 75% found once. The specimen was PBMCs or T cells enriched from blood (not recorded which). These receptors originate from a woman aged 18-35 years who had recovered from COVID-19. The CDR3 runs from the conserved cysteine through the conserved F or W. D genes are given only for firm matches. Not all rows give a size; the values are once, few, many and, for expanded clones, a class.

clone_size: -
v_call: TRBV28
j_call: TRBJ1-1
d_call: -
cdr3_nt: TGTGCCAGCAACCTACTAAACACTGAAGCTTTCTTT
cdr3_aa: CASNLLNTEAFF

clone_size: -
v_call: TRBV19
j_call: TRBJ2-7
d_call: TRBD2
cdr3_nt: TGTGCCAGTAGCCGGACTAGCGGTCCCTACGAGCAGTACTTC
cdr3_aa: CASSRTSGPYEQYF

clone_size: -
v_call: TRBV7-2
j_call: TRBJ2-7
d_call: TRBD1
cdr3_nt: TGTGCCAGCAGCTTAGGGGCCAGCCCGGACAGGGACTTC
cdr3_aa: CASSLGASPDRDF

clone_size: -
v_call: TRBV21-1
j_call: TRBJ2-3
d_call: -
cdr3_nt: TGTGCCAGCGGCCACAGGGGCATTACCACAGATACGCAGTATTTT
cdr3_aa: CASGHRGITTDTQYF

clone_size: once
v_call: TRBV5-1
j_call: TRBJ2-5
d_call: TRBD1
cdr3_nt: TGCGCCAGCAGCTCGGATTCAGGGGGCGTTGTCGAAGAGACCCAGTACTTC
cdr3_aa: CASSSDSGGVVEETQYF

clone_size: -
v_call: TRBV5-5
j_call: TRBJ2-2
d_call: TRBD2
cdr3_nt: TGTGCCAGCAGCAACCGACTAGCAAGCACCGGGGAGCTGTTTTTT
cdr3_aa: CASSNRLASTGELFF

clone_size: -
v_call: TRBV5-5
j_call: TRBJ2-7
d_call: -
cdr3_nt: TGTGCCAGCAGCTATCTGGGGAGTCTGGTTGCGGAGCAGTACTTC
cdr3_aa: CASSYLGSLVAEQYF

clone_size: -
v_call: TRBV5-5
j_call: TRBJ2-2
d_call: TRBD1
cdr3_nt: TGTGCCAGCAGCCTCAGACAGGGGGCGCACACCGGGGAGCTGTTTTTT
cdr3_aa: CASSLRQGAHTGELFF

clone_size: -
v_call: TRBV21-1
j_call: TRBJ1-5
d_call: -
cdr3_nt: TGTGCCAGCAGCGTCAGACAGAATTATAGCAATCAGCCCCAGCATTTT
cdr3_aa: CASSVRQNYSNQPQHF

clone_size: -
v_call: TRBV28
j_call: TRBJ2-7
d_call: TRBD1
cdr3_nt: TGTGCCAGCAGTCCGGACAGGGGCTACGAGCAGTACTTC
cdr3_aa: CASSPDRGYEQYF

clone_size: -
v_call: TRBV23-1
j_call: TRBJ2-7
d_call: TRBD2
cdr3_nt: TGCGCCAGCAGTCCTCGCCACGGGAGGGAGTGGGAGCAGTACTTC
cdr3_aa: CASSPRHGREWEQYF

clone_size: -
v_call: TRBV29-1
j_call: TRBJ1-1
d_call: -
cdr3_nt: TGCAGCGTTGGGGCAGGGACTGAAGCTTTCTTT
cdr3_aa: CSVGAGTEAFF

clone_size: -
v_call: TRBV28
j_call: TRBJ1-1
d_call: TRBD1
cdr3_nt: TGTGCCAGCACCATAGTGGGACAGGGTTACACTGAAGCTTTCTTT
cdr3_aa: CASTIVGQGYTEAFF

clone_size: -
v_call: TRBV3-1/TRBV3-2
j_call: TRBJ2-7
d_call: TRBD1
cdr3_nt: TGTGCCAGCAGCCAAGGCCGGGACAGGGACTACGAGCAGTACTTC
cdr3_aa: CASSQGRDRDYEQYF

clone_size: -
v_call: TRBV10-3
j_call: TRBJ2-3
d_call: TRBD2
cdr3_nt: TGTGCCATTGGGACTAGCGGGAGTGTAGGCACAGATACGCAGTATTTT
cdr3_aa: CAIGTSGSVGTDTQYF

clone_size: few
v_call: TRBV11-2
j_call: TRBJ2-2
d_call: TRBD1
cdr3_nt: TGTGCCAGCAGCTTAGGGACAGGGACGAACACCGGGGAGCTGTTTTTT
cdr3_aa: CASSLGTGTNTGELFF

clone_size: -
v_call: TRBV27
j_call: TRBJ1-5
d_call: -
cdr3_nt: TGTGCCACTAAACAGAATAGCAATCAGCCCCAGCATTTT
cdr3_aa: CATKQNSNQPQHF

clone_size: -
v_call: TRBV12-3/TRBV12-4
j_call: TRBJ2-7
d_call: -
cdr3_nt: TGTGCCAGCAGTTTAGCGGGCAGGGCGGAGCAGTACTTC
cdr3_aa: CASSLAGRAEQYF

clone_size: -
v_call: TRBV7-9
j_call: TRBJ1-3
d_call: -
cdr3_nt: TGTGCCAGCAGCTCGACAGCAAGGGAAAACACCATATATTTT
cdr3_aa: CASSSTARENTIYF

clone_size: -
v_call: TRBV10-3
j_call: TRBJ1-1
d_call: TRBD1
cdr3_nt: TGTGCCATCAGTGAGGGGGGACAGCTGAACACTGAAGCTTTCTTT
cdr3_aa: CAISEGGQLNTEAFF

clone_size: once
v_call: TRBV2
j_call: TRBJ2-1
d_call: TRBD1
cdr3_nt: TGTGCCAGCAACGCAGACAGGGGTGGAAGCAATGAGCAGTTCTTC
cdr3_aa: CASNADRGGSNEQFF

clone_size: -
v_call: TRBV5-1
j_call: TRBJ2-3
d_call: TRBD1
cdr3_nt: TGCGCCAGCAGCTTATTTTCAGGGCAGGGGGCAGCAGATACGCAGTATTTT
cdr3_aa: CASSLFSGQGAADTQYF

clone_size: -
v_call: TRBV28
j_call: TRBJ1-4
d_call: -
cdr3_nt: TGTGCCAGCAGTTCCGGGACACTTGCCCCCGAAAAACTGTTTTTT
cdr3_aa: CASSSGTLAPEKLFF

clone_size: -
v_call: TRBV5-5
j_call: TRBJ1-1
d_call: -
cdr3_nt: TGTGCCAGCAGCTTGTACCCGGGGAGCACTGAAGCTTTCTTT
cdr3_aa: CASSLYPGSTEAFF

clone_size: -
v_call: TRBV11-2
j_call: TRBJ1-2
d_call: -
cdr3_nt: TGTGCCAGCAGCTCCCTCCAGGGGCTAGGCTATGGCTACACCTTC
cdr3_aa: CASSSLQGLGYGYTF

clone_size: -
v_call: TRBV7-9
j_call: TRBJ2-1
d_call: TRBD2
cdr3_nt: TGTGCCAGCAGCCGAGCGGGAGGGTACAATGAGCAGTTCTTC
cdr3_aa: CASSRAGGYNEQFF

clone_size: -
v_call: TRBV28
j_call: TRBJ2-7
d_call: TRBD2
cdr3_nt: TGTGCCAGCAGTTCCCACTCGGGAGGGCCCCAGTACGAGCAGTACTTC
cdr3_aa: CASSSHSGGPQYEQYF

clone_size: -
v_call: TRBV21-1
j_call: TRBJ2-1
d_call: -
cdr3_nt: TGTGCCAGCACCACGGCGCAGCGGTCTTGGGAGCAGTTCTTC
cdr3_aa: CASTTAQRSWEQFF

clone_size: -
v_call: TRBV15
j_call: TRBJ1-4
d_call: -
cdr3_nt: TGTGCCACCAGCAGAGATCCCCAGGGGTCTGAAAAACTGTTTTTT
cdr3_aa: CATSRDPQGSEKLFF

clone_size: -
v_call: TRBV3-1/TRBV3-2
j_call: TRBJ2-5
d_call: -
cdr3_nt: TGTGCCAGCAGCCTCCCTTCCGCGGCCTATCAAGAGACCCAGTACTTC
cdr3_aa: CASSLPSAAYQETQYF

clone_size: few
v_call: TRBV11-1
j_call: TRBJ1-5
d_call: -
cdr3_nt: TGTGCCAGCAGCCTGGGGGGGGGTCAGCCCCAGCATTTT
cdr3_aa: CASSLGGGQPQHF

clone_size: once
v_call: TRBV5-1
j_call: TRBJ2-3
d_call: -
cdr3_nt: TGCGCCAGCAGCGAAACAGGGTCAGATACGCAGTATTTT
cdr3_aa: CASSETGSDTQYF

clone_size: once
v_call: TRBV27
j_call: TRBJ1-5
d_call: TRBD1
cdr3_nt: TGTGCCATCCGACTACTACAGGGGGAGGATCAGCCCCAGCATTTT
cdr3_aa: CAIRLLQGEDQPQHF

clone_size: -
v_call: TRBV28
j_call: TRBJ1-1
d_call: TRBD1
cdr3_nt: TGTGCCAGCAGTTTAAATGCAGGGGGAACTGAAGCTTTCTTT
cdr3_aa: CASSLNAGGTEAFF

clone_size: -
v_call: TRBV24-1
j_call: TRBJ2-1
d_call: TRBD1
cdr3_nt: TGTGCCACCAGTGATCCCTCCTCCGCGACAGGGAAGGGAGTCTACAATGAGCAGTTCTTC
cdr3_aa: CATSDPSSATGKGVYNEQFF

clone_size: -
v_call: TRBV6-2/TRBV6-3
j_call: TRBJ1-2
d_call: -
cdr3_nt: TGTGCCAGCAGTTACTTACAGGAGATAAACTATGGCTACACCTTC
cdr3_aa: CASSYLQEINYGYTF

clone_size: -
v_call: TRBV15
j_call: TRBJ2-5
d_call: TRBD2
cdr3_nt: TGTGCCACCAGCAGAGGGGGAGGACGAGCTAGCGGAGAGACCCAGTACTTC
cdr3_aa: CATSRGGGRASGETQYF

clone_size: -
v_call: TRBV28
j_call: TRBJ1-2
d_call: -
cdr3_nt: TGTGCCAGCAGTTTATTCTTGCGATCTGGCTACACCTTC
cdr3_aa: CASSLFLRSGYTF

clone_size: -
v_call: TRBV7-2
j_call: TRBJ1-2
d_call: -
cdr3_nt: TGTGCCAGCAGCTTAGGACAGAAAAACTATGGCTACACCTTC
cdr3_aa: CASSLGQKNYGYTF

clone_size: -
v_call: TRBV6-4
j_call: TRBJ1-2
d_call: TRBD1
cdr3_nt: TGTGCCAGCAGTGAGGCCACAGGGGGCGACGGCTACACCTTC
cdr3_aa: CASSEATGGDGYTF

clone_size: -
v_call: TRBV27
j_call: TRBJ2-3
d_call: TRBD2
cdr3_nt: TGTGCCAGCACCCCGACTAGCGGGCGGGGGCCCGGTTGGTATTTT
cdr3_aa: CASTPTSGRGPGWYF

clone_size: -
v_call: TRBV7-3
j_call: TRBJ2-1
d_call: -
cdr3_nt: TGTGCCAGCAGCCAGTCCTCCCCCCACAATGAGCAGTTCTTC
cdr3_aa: CASSQSSPHNEQFF

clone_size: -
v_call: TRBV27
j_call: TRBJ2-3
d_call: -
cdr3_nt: TGTGCCAGCCAACCCCACGGGGGGCACACAGATACGCAGTATTTT
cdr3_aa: CASQPHGGHTDTQYF